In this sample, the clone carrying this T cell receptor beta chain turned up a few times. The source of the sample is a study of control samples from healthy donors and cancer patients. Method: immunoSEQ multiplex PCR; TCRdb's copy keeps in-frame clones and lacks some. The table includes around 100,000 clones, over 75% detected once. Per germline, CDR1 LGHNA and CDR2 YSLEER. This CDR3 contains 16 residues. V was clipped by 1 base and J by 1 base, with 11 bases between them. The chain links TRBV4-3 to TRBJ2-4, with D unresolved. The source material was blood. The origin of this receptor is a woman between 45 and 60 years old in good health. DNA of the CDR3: TGCGCCAGCAGCCAAGTGCGACATACGGCCAAAAACATTCAGTACTTC. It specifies CASSQVRHTAKNIQYF.